Listed here are 18 T cell receptor beta chains from one sample, sequenced in a study of blood T cell repertoires in COVID-19 (dated by TCRdb to about 2020). Library method: the immunoSEQ multiplex PCR assay. The clones in this table, taken by TCRdb from immuneACCESS, are in-frame only. Not every clone is retained; where verified, under half of the shortfall comes from an unresolved V gene, and the cause of the rest is unknown. The sample table records about 140,000 clones; around 78% of these occur just once. Less than 2% of the sample lies in the top ten. The material sequenced was peripheral blood. Source of these receptors: a woman aged 60-75 years with acute or convalescent COVID-19.

The chain is built from TRBV5-1 and TRBJ1-3; TRBD1 aligns across 7 bases. The CDR3 has 14 amino acids. After removal of 5 bases from V and 4 bases from J, the junction contained 6 bases not matched to a gene. Germline V gene sequence: CDR1 SGHRS, CDR2 YFSETQ. The CDR3 DNA reads as TGCGCCAGCAGAGACAGGGCGTCCGGAAACACCATATATTTT. Protein product: CASRDRASGNTIYF.

J is TRBJ2-3 and V is TRBV12-3 or TRBV12-4; weak D call: TRBD2 (6 bases). V dropped 5 bases and J dropped 7 bases, with 10 bases sitting between them. CDR3 length equals 12 residues. CDR3 DNA: TGTGCCAGCAGTACACTAGCATATACGCAGTATTTT. It specifies CASSTLAYTQYF.

This clone was seen repeatedly, ten times or more. The chain combines TRBV5-1 with TRBJ2-1; 7 positions agree with TRBD2. The CDR3 length is 16 residues. V trimming: 4 bases; J trimming: 0 bases; junction bases outside the gene matches: 7. Germline lookup yields CDR1 SGHRS and CDR2 YFSETQ. CDR3 loop: CASSRAGLSSYNEQFF. The DNA of the CDR3 is TGCGCCAGCAGCCGAGCGGGACTTAGCTCCTACAATGAGCAGTTCTTC.

V gene TRBV3-1 (or the pseudogene TRBV3-2) combines with J gene TRBJ2-1; the match to TRBD2 covers 10 bases. Trimming removed 5 bases from V and 7 bases from J; junction bases left unmatched: 8. CDR1 is LGHDT and CDR2 is YNNKEL in the germline V gene (reference sequence). CDR3 length equals 15 residues. DNA for the CDR3: TGTGCCAGCAGCAATAGCGGGAGGCCTTGGAATGAGCAGTTCTTC. Residues: CASSNSGRPWNEQFF.

The CDR3 sequence: CATSRNLGGSTETQYF. CDR3 DNA sequence: TGTGCCACCAGCAGAAACCTGGGCGGGAGTACGGAGACCCAGTACTTC. This chain connects TRBV15 to TRBJ2-5; 7 bases are a match to TRBD2. The junction had 11 bases not matched to a gene; V was cut back by 2 bases and J by 5 bases. CDR1 is LNHNV and CDR2 is YYDKDF in the germline V gene (reference sequence). This CDR3 contains 16 residues.

This clone was detected only once. The rearrangement uses TRBV7-9 and TRBJ2-1; tentative D call: TRBD2 (6 bases). CDR1 is SEHNR, CDR2 FQNEAQ, per germline (reference sequence). The CDR3 contains 13 residues. V lost 5 bases, J lost 9 bases, and 14 bases lay in between. CDR3 nucleotides: TGTGCCAGCAGCGGGACTCCCTGGGGTGAGCAGTTCTTC. Its translation is CASSGTPWGEQFF.

The chain couples TRBV14 to TRBJ2-1; TRBD2 might be the D (6 bases). Germline V gives CDR1 SGHDN, CDR2 FVKESK. The CDR3 is 15 residues long. Trimming took 3 bases from V and 9 from J, leaving 18 bases between them. The CDR3 reads CASSQGRAYGSEQFF. CDR3 DNA: TGTGCCAGCAGCCAGGGGCGGGCCTACGGGAGTGAGCAGTTCTTC. Full variable domain (missing parts from reference TRBV14 and TRBJ2-1): EAGVTQFPSHSVIEKGQTVTLRCDPISGHDNLYWYRRVMGKEIKFLLHFVKESKQDESGMPNNRFLAERTGGTYSTLKVQPAELEDSGVYFCASSQGRAYGSEQFFGPGTRLTVL.

The chain carries TRBV7-8 and TRBJ2-1; 12 nucleotides align to TRBD2. Germline-derived CDR1 and CDR2 are SGHVS and FQNEAQ. This CDR3 spans 19 amino acids. J was trimmed by 5 bases and V by 4 bases; bases with no gene match: 15. The CDR3 DNA sequence: TGTGCCAGCAGCTCGGCATTAACTCGGACTAGCGGGAACCACAATGAGCAGTTCTTC. Residues: CASSSALTRTSGNHNEQFF. The full variable domain, completed using reference TRBV7-8 and TRBJ2-1, is GAGVSQSPRYKVAKRGQDVALRCDPISGHVSLFWYQQALGQGPEFLTYFQNEAQLDKSGLPSDRFFAERPEGSVSTLKIQRTQQEDSAVYLCASSSALTRTSGNHNEQFFGPGTRLTVL.

V gene TRBV19 combines with J gene TRBJ2-2; possible D gene TRBD2, 6 bases. This CDR3 contains 15 residues. Trimming pared 4 bases from V and 5 bases from J, leaving 14 bases between. The germline gives CDR1 LNHDA, CDR2 SQIVND (reference sequence). The CDR3 nucleotides are TGTGCCAGTAGTACCCGAAGAGGAGGGACCGGGGAGCTGTTTTTT. Translation gives CASSTRRGGTGELFF.

The genes are TRBV11-2 and TRBJ2-7; the match to TRBD1 covers 7 bases. This CDR3 is built from 18 residues. The germline V gene encodes CDR1 SGHAT and CDR2 FQNNGV. With V trimmed by 0 bases and J by 1 base, 12 bases remained unmatched. This chain's CDR3 is CASSLDNRHRGFSYEQYF. The DNA for the CDR3 is TGTGCCAGCAGCTTAGATAATCGGCACAGGGGTTTTTCCTACGAGCAGTACTTC. Full variable domain (missing parts from reference TRBV11-2 and TRBJ2-7): EAGVAQSPRYKIIEKRQSVAFWCNPISGHATLYWYQQILGQGPKLLIQFQNNGVVDDSQLPKDRFSAERLKGVDSTLKIQPAKLEDSAVYLCASSLDNRHRGFSYEQYFGPGTRLTVT.

J is TRBJ2-2 and V is TRBV11-3; 9 bases fit TRBD2. Looked up from germline, CDR1 is SGHNT and CDR2 is YENEEA. The V and J ends lost 1 base and 5 bases, in that order; junction bases with no gene match: 2. This CDR3 is built from 15 residues. The CDR3 protein is CASSLGLAGTGELFF. In DNA, the CDR3 is TGTGCCAGCAGCTTAGGGCTAGCGGGGACCGGGGAGCTGTTTTTT.

CDR3 loop: CASRTLAGLYNEQFF. The CDR3 DNA reads as TGCGCCAGCAGGACCCTAGCGGGCCTCTACAATGAGCAGTTCTTC. The rearrangement joins TRBV10-2 to TRBJ2-1, with 8 positions matching TRBD2. The trim removed 6 bases at V and 3 bases at J, leaving 7 bases unmatched. Germline V gene lookup returns CDR1 WSHSY and CDR2 SAAADI. There are 15 residues in the CDR3.

This clone was recorded only once. This sequence joins TRBV27 and TRBJ2-7; D might be TRBD2 (6 bases). Per the germline V gene, CDR1 is MNHEY and CDR2 is SMNVEV (reference sequence). CDR3 length: 12 amino acids. Trimming took off 5 bases at V and 3 bases at J, with 8 bases between the two ends. The CDR3 is CASSPDYYEQYF. In DNA form, the CDR3 reads TGTGCCAGCAGTCCGGACTACTACGAGCAGTACTTC.

The CDR3 DNA follows: TGTGCCAGCAGCCAAGGGACTAGCGGGCCTCACACCGGGGAGCTGTTTTTT. Translation gives CASSQGTSGPHTGELFF. This chain uses TRBV4-2 with TRBJ2-2; 11 bases are shared with TRBD2. CDR1 is LGHNA, CDR2 YNFKEQ, per germline. The length of the CDR3 is 17 residues. After removal of 1 base from V and 3 bases from J, the junction contained 4 bases not matched to a gene.

The chain employs TRBV24-1 and TRBJ2-1, with 14 positions matching TRBD2. The trim removed 5 bases at V and 9 bases at J, leaving 8 bases unmatched. The length of the CDR3 is 16 residues. CDR1 is KGHDR, CDR2 SFDVKD, per germline. The CDR3, as DNA: TGTGCCACCAGTGGGAGAGGGACTAGCGGGAGTATTGAGCAGTTCTTC. Its protein product is CATSGRGTSGSIEQFF.

The chain links TRBV11-2 to TRBJ2-7; D call uncertain. This CDR3 contains 14 residues. The V gene's germline CDR1 is SGHAT and CDR2 FQNNGV. The ends were cut back, 4 bases at V and 3 bases at J, with 13 bases in the middle. Written as DNA, the CDR3 is TGTGCCAGCAGCTCAAGATACTATGGCTACGAGCAGTACTTC. Amino acid sequence: CASSSRYYGYEQYF.

This clone was found a few times. The chain combines TRBV30 with TRBJ1-2, with a possible D match to TRBD1 (5 bases). Germline V lookup: CDR1 GTSNPN, CDR2 SVGIG (reference sequence). The length of the CDR3 is 14 residues. V was cut by 7 bases and J by 4 bases, with 19 bases left in between. CDR3 sequence (DNA): TGTGCCTTAGCCGCAGGGCCGGTGGCCTATGGCTACACCTTC. Its protein is CALAAGPVAYGYTF.

The chain couples TRBV10-3 to TRBJ2-1; D ambiguous. This CDR3 contains 16 residues. Germline V gene lookup returns CDR1 ENHRY and CDR2 SYGVKD. V lost 0 bases to trimming and J lost 7 bases, with 16 bases between them. The CDR3 here is CAISESYSSGLNEQFF. CDR3 coding DNA: TGTGCCATCAGTGAGTCCTACTCCTCCGGTTTGAATGAGCAGTTCTTC.